Here is one T cell receptor beta chain with its context. The repertoire was sequenced with immunoSEQ multiplex PCR; TCRdb's copy has only in-frame clones and lacks some. The sample carries 150,000 to 200,000 clones, approximately 90% recorded once. J gave up 5 bases and V 1 base, and 5 bases lay outside the gene matches. Germline CDR1 reads SGHVS; CDR2 reads FQNEAQ. The CDR3 runs to 15 residues. This specimen belongs to a study of blood T cell repertoires in COVID-19. The chain couples TRBV7-8 to TRBJ2-1; TRBD1 matches 7 bases. The sample was PBMCs or T cells enriched from blood (not recorded which). The TCR originated in a woman in her late teens or twenties who had recovered from COVID-19. In DNA form, the CDR3 reads TGTGCCAGCAGCTTAGGACAGGGCATCGACAATGAGCAGTTCTTC. Translated: CASSLGQGIDNEQFF.